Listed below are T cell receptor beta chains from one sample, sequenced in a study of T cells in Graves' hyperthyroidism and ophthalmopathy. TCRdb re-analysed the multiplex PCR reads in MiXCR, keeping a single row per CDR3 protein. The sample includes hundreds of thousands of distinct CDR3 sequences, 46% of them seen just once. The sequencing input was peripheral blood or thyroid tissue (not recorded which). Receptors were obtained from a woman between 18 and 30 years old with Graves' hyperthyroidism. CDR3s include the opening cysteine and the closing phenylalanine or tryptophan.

cdr3_aa: CATSDSVTVSNQPQHF
cdr3_length: 16
v_call: TRBV24-1
j_call: TRBJ1-5

cdr3_aa: CASSYSGSPSYEQYF
cdr3_length: 15
v_call: TRBV7-9
j_call: TRBJ2-7

cdr3_aa: CASSFPSNTEAFF
cdr3_length: 13
v_call: TRBV7-9
j_call: TRBJ1-1

cdr3_aa: CASSLDRENQPQHF
cdr3_length: 14
v_call: TRBV2
j_call: TRBJ1-5

cdr3_aa: CASTRQGDEKLFF
cdr3_length: 13
v_call: TRBV2
j_call: TRBJ1-4

cdr3_aa: CASSERASSYNEAFF
cdr3_length: 15
v_call: TRBV19
j_call: TRBJ1-1

cdr3_aa: CASSQEVQVETQYF
cdr3_length: 14
v_call: TRBV4-2
j_call: TRBJ2-5

cdr3_aa: CASSFSDGLQETQYF
cdr3_length: 15
v_call: TRBV7-3
j_call: TRBJ2-5

cdr3_aa: CASSVKPGGRPGLAGYEQYF
cdr3_length: 20
v_call: TRBV6-1
j_call: TRBJ2-7

cdr3_aa: CSASQGGYEQYF
cdr3_length: 12
v_call: TRBV20-1
j_call: TRBJ2-7

cdr3_aa: CASSFERGVEEGETQYF
cdr3_length: 17
v_call: TRBV7-8
j_call: TRBJ2-5

cdr3_aa: CATSARRGSDSNQPQHF
cdr3_length: 17
v_call: TRBV24-1
j_call: TRBJ1-5

cdr3_aa: CASSLKVGAEAFF
cdr3_length: 13
v_call: TRBV7-2
j_call: TRBJ1-1

cdr3_aa: CATKFGGRANTGGANEKLFF
cdr3_length: 20
v_call: TRBV15
j_call: TRBJ1-4

cdr3_aa: CASNTDTNYGYTF
cdr3_length: 13
v_call: TRBV10-1
j_call: TRBJ1-2

cdr3_aa: CASSLYGKRNQPQHF
cdr3_length: 15
v_call: TRBV7-9
j_call: TRBJ1-5

cdr3_aa: CASKQALNQPQHF
cdr3_length: 13
v_call: TRBV6-4
j_call: TRBJ1-5

cdr3_aa: CASSQGPGPYEQYF
cdr3_length: 14
v_call: TRBV7-3
j_call: TRBJ2-7

cdr3_aa: CATSVYSGANVLTF
cdr3_length: 14
v_call: TRBV24-1
j_call: TRBJ2-6

cdr3_aa: CASSVLGVDYGYTF
cdr3_length: 14
v_call: TRBV2
j_call: TRBJ1-2

cdr3_aa: CASSYSSPDTGELFF
cdr3_length: 15
v_call: TRBV6-5
j_call: TRBJ2-2

cdr3_aa: CASSPPGDTEAFF
cdr3_length: 13
v_call: TRBV2
j_call: TRBJ1-1

cdr3_aa: CASNPTPGEKLFF
cdr3_length: 13
v_call: TRBV2
j_call: TRBJ1-4

cdr3_aa: CASSQSDRGNEQYF
cdr3_length: 14
v_call: TRBV7-2
j_call: TRBJ2-7

cdr3_aa: CSARAHGRGQETQYF
cdr3_length: 15
v_call: TRBV20-1
j_call: TRBJ2-5

cdr3_aa: CASSALLGYTF
cdr3_length: 11
v_call: TRBV5-6
j_call: TRBJ1-2

cdr3_aa: CAISTLTGQGTEAFF
cdr3_length: 15
v_call: TRBV10-3
j_call: TRBJ1-1

cdr3_aa: CSARSSSNQPQHF
cdr3_length: 13
v_call: TRBV20-1
j_call: TRBJ1-5

cdr3_aa: CASSVDGRAAEQYF
cdr3_length: 14
v_call: TRBV9
j_call: TRBJ2-7

cdr3_aa: CASSRVQGIRRDSPLHF
cdr3_length: 17
v_call: TRBV7-1
j_call: TRBJ1-6

cdr3_aa: CSVVGVGKTIYF
cdr3_length: 12
v_call: TRBV29-1
j_call: TRBJ1-3